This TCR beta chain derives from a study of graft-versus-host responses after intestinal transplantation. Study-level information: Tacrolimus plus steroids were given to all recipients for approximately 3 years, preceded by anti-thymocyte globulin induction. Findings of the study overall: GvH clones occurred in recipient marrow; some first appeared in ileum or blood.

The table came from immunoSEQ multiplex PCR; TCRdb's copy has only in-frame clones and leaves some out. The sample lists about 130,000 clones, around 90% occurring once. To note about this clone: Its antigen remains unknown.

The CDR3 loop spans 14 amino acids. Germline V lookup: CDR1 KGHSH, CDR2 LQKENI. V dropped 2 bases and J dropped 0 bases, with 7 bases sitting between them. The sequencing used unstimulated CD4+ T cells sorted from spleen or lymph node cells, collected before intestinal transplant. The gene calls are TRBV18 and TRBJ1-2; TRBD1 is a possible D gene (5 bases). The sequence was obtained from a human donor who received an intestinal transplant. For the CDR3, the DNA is TGTGCCAGCTCACCAGGGACCCCTAACTATGGCTACACCTTC. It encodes CASSPGTPNYGYTF.